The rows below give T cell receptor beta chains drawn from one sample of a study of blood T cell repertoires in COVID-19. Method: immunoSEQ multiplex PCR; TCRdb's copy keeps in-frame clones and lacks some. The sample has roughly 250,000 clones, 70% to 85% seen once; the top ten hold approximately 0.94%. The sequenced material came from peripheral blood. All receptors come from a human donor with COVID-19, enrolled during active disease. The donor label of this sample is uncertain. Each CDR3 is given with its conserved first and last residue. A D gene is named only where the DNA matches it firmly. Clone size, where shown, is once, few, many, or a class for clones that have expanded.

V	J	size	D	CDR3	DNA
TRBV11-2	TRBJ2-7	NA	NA	CASSLFGSFYSPWGEQYF	TGTGCCAGCAGCTTGTTCGGGAGCTTTTATTCTCCCTGGGGTGAGCAGTACTTC
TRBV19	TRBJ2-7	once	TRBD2	CASSLGLAGGYEQYF	TGTGCCAGTAGTTTGGGACTAGCGGGAGGGTACGAGCAGTACTTC
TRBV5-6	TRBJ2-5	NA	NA	CASSYTRGQETQYF	TGTGCCAGCAGTTATACCAGGGGCCAAGAGACCCAGTACTTC
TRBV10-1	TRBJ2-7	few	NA	CASSDPGGEQYF	TGCGCCAGCAGTGACCCCGGTGGCGAGCAGTACTTC
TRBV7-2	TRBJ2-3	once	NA	CASSRSFSTDTQYF	TGTGCCAGCAGCCGGAGTTTCTCCACAGATACGCAGTATTTT
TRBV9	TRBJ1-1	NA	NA	CASSVAGQLNAAFF	TGTGCCAGCAGCGTTGCCGGACAGCTAAATGCAGCTTTCTTT
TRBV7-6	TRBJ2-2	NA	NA	CASSTSGVHTGELFF	TGTGCCAGCAGCACTTCAGGGGTTCACACCGGGGAGCTGTTTTTT
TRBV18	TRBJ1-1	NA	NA	CASSPPVRTEAFF	TGTGCCAGCTCACCACCGGTCAGAACTGAAGCTTTCTTT
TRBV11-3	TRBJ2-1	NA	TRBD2	CASSIAGETYEQFF	TGTGCCAGCAGCATAGCGGGAGAGACTTATGAGCAGTTCTTC
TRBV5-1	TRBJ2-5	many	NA	CASSLVTGRGGETQYF	TGCGCCAGCAGCTTGGTGACGGGGAGAGGGGGAGAGACCCAGTACTTC
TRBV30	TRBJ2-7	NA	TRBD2	CAWAGLAGGYEQYF	TGTGCCTGGGCCGGACTAGCGGGAGGTTACGAGCAGTACTTC